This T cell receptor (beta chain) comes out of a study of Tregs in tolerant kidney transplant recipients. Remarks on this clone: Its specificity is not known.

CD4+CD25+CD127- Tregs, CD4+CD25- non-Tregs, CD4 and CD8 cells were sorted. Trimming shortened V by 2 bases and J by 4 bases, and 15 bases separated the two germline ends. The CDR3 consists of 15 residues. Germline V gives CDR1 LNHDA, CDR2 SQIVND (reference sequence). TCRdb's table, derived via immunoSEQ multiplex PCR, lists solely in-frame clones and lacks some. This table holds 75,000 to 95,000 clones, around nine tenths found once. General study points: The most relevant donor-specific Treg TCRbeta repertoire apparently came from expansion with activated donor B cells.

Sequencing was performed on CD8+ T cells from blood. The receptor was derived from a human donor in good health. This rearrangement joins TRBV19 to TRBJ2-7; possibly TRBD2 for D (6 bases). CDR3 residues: CASSIIAGPLYEQYF. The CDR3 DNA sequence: TGTGCCAGTAGTATAATCGCGGGACCATTGTACGAGCAGTACTTC.